Shown below are 27 T cell receptor beta chains from a single sample sequenced in a study of graft-versus-host responses after intestinal transplantation. Profiling relied on immunoSEQ multiplex PCR, and the TCRdb table lists in-frame clones only, not all of them. The sample lists 39,000 or so clones; about 94% were seen once. No antigen has been identified for these receptors. Sample: unstimulated CD8+ T cells sorted from spleen or lymph node cells, taken before transplant. The receptors were gathered from a human donor who was the organ donor for an intestinal transplant.

V gene TRBV7-3 combines with J gene TRBJ2-2, with D perhaps matching TRBD2 (5 bases). V was cut by 0 bases and J by 1 base, with 15 bases left in between. Germline CDR1 is SGHTA and CDR2 is FQGTGA. The CDR3 is 18 residues long. The CDR3 nucleotides read TGTGCCAGCAGCTTAACCCACGGGGTAGCCATGAACACCGGGGAGCTGTTTTTT. Translating it yields CASSLTHGVAMNTGELFF.

V gene TRBV4-3 combines with J gene TRBJ1-2; a weak D match, TRBD1 (6 bases). In germline, CDR1 is LGHNA, CDR2 YSLEER. CDR3 size: 18 residues. Trimming took off 1 base at V and 2 bases at J, with 20 bases between the two ends. The CDR3 sequence: CASSQGGRGKVRNYGYTF. The CDR3 DNA is TGCGCCAGCAGCCAAGGCGGCAGGGGAAAAGTTAGGAACTATGGCTACACCTTC.

The J gene is TRBJ1-1, the V gene TRBV6-6, with 8 bases lining up with TRBD1. Germline V gene data show CDR1 as MNHNY and CDR2 as SVGAGI (reference sequence). Trimming removed 4 bases from V and 3 bases from J; junction bases left unmatched: 7. This CDR3 spans 15 amino acids. In nucleotides, the CDR3 is TGTGCCAGCAGTTCCACTCTGACAGGGGACACTGAAGCTTTCTTT. Protein sequence: CASSSTLTGDTEAFF.

V gene TRBV12-5 combines with J gene TRBJ2-5; D may be TRBD2 (6 bases). TRBJ2-7 matches the DNA end more closely, so the J call is doubtful. In germline, CDR1 is LGHNT, CDR2 FRNRAP. The CDR3 is 17 residues long. Written as DNA, the CDR3 is TGTGCTAGTGGTTTGGACCCCTGGGGTAGCGGAGTCTACGAGCAGTACTTC. Translating gives CASGLDPWGSGVYEQYF.

The J gene is TRBJ2-3, the V gene TRBV4-2; D tentatively reads TRBD1 or TRBD2 (6 bases each). The ends were cut back, 0 bases at V and 8 bases at J, with 18 bases in the middle. The CDR3 is 16 residues long. Per germline, CDR1 LGHNA and CDR2 YNFKEQ. The CDR3 reads CASSQDGEAGHSTQYF. For the CDR3, the DNA is TGTGCCAGCAGCCAAGATGGAGAGGCGGGACATAGTACGCAGTATTTT.

The genes are TRBV4-3 and TRBJ2-1; D is perhaps TRBD2 (6 bases). Between the trimmed V and J ends, which lost 0 bases and 1 base, there was a span of 13 bases. Germline V gene sequence: CDR1 LGHNA, CDR2 YSLEER. This CDR3 has 17 residues. CDR3: CASSQDRAGRSYNEQFF. The CDR3 DNA reads as TGCGCCAGCAGCCAAGATCGAGCGGGCCGATCCTACAATGAGCAGTTCTTC.

V gene TRBV27 combines with J gene TRBJ2-1; 12 nucleotides align to TRBD2. The ends lost 6 bases at V and 6 bases at J; junction bases unmatched: 6. The CDR3 totals 15 residues. Germline V gene lookup returns CDR1 MNHEY and CDR2 SMNVEV (reference sequence). CDR3 in DNA: TGTGCCAGCAGACCTCGGACTAGCGGGACCAATGAGCAGTTCTTC. Translation: CASRPRTSGTNEQFF.

The chain links TRBV9 to TRBJ2-3; unclear D gene. CDR3 length equals 17 residues. Trimming cost V 0 bases and J 0 bases, with 14 bases left between them. In germline, CDR1 is SGDLS, CDR2 YYNGEE. The CDR3, as DNA: TGTGCCAGCAGCGTAGTCCCACGGGTTACTAGCACAGATACGCAGTATTTT. The encoded protein is CASSVVPRVTSTDTQYF.

The chain couples TRBV10-3 to TRBJ2-1; D may be TRBD1 or TRBD2 (6 bases each). CDR3 length: 16 residues. Germline loops: CDR1 ENHRY, CDR2 SYGVKD. V lost 0 bases and J 5 bases, leaving 14 bases between the germline ends. The chain's CDR3 is CAISESVRGLDNEQFF. The CDR3 DNA is TGTGCCATCAGTGAGTCGGTTCGGGGGCTCGACAATGAGCAGTTCTTC.

J is TRBJ2-3 and V is TRBV7-9; D may be TRBD1 or TRBD2 (6 bases each). This CDR3 spans 15 amino acids. CDR1 is SEHNR and CDR2 is FQNEAQ in the germline V gene (reference sequence). V was trimmed by 5 bases and J by 1 base, leaving 13 bases between them. CDR3 sequence: CASSPTEGGTDTQYF. In nucleotides, the CDR3 is TGTGCCAGCAGCCCCACGGAGGGGGGCACAGATACGCAGTATTTT.

The rearrangement joins TRBV4-1 to TRBJ2-7; a weak D match, TRBD2 (5 bases). CDR1 is MGHRA, CDR2 YSYEKL, per germline. Trimming took off 0 bases at V and 5 bases at J, with 5 bases between the two ends. This CDR3 spans 12 amino acids. CDR3 DNA: TGCGCCAGCAGCCAAGACGGGGACGAGCAGTACTTC. The encoded protein is CASSQDGDEQYF.

The J gene is TRBJ2-3, the V gene TRBV9; the D gene is possibly TRBD2 (6 bases). The CDR3 extends over 14 amino acids. V lost 1 base and J 0 bases, leaving 6 bases between the germline ends. Germline-derived CDR1 and CDR2 are SGDLS and YYNGEE. The CDR3 is CASSVSGSTDTQYF. In DNA form, the CDR3 reads TGTGCCAGCAGCGTAAGCGGGAGCACAGATACGCAGTATTTT.

The V and J genes are TRBV5-5 and TRBJ2-7; D call uncertain. V was trimmed by 4 bases and J by 3 bases, leaving 8 bases between them. In germline, CDR1 is SGHKS, CDR2 YYEKEE (reference sequence). The CDR3 spans 12 residues. The chain's CDR3 is CASSEDRYEQYF. In DNA, the CDR3 is TGTGCCAGCAGCGAGGACCGCTACGAGCAGTACTTC.

The V and J genes are TRBV27 and TRBJ2-3; 9 bases align to TRBD2. CDR1 is MNHEY, CDR2 SMNVEV, per germline (reference sequence). The length of the CDR3 is 17 residues. V lost 3 bases, J lost 5 bases, and 12 bases stayed unmatched. DNA of the CDR3: TGTGCCAGCAGTTTGGGTCGTGGGGCTAGCGGGAAAGATACGCAGTATTTT. It translates to CASSLGRGASGKDTQYF.

The chain joins TRBV6-5 to TRBJ2-7; D uncertain. Germline loops: CDR1 MNHEY, CDR2 SVGAGI. The CDR3 length is 13 residues. V dropped 3 bases and J dropped 3 bases, with 9 bases sitting between them. The CDR3, as DNA: TGTGCCAGCAGTTATGGCAGGCGCTACGAGCAGTACTTC. This sequence encodes CASSYGRRYEQYF.

This clone was seen only once. CDR3: CASSEHTVGTGELFF. CDR3 coding DNA: TGTGCCAGCAGTGAACACACGGTGGGCACCGGGGAGCTGTTTTTT. V is TRBV25-1 and J is TRBJ2-2; D is uncertain. V was clipped by 2 bases and J by 4 bases, with 11 bases between them. This CDR3 has 15 amino acids. Germline lookup yields CDR1 MGHDK and CDR2 SYGVNS.

The J gene is TRBJ2-5, the V gene TRBV5-6; D gene unclear. The V end was cut by 3 bases, the J end by 7 bases, with 10 bases between. The CDR3 extends over 12 amino acids. The germline V gene has CDR1 SGHDT and CDR2 YYEEEE. CDR3 bases: TGTGCCAGCAGCTGGGGTTTGGGGACCCAGTACTTC. Residues: CASSWGLGTQYF.

The genes are TRBV10-3 and TRBJ2-2, with D tentatively TRBD1 or TRBD2 (5 bases each). Germline V gene data show CDR1 as ENHRY and CDR2 as SYGVKD. The CDR3 is made up of 17 amino acids. V lost 1 base to trimming and J lost 3 bases, with 15 bases between them. This CDR3 is CAISEFSLGADTGELFF. The DNA for the CDR3 is TGTGCCATCAGTGAGTTCTCGCTCGGGGCCGACACCGGGGAGCTGTTTTTT.

The chain joins TRBV6-5 to TRBJ1-5, with 7 bases matching TRBD1. Trimming at V came to 6 bases and at J to 6 bases, leaving 8 bases not matched to a gene. The germline CDR1 and CDR2 sequences are MNHEY and SVGAGI. The CDR3 spans 14 residues. The chain's CDR3 is CASSPDRELQPQHF. As DNA, the CDR3 is TGTGCCAGCAGCCCCGACAGGGAACTTCAGCCCCAGCATTTT.

The chain couples TRBV4-1 to TRBJ1-3; D is unclear. This CDR3 is built from 15 residues. Trimming removed 1 base at V and 0 bases at J, with 7 bases between. Germline assignment: CDR1 MGHRA and CDR2 YSYEKL. The CDR3 protein is CASSQAPGSGNTIYF. The CDR3 nucleotides read TGCGCCAGCAGCCAAGCTCCCGGCTCTGGAAACACCATATATTTT.

V and J are TRBV6-5 and TRBJ2-7, with 9 positions matching TRBD1. The CDR3 consists of 15 residues. Germline lookup yields CDR1 MNHEY and CDR2 SVGAGI. V lost 6 bases and J lost 5; bases outside the gene matches: 11. CDR3 bases: TGTGCCAGCAGCCATCCTAACAGGGGGCGGAACGAGCAGTACTTC. The encoded protein is CASSHPNRGRNEQYF.

For this clone: The same CDR3 is also encoded by other DNA sequences in this sample. V is TRBV4-1 and J is TRBJ1-4; D is uncertain. CDR1 MGHRA and CDR2 YSYEKL come from the germline V gene. This CDR3 region has 12 residues. Trimming removed 1 base from V and 8 bases from J, with 5 bases in between. The CDR3 here is CASSQGGEKLFF. The DNA for the CDR3 is TGCGCCAGCAGCCAAGGAGGGGAAAAACTGTTTTTT.

V gene TRBV4-3 combines with J gene TRBJ1-6; the match to TRBD1 covers 9 bases. Germline V gene sequence: CDR1 LGHNA, CDR2 YSLEER. V lost 2 bases and J lost 7; bases outside the gene matches: 3. This CDR3 contains 15 residues. The CDR3 DNA follows: TGCGCCAGCAGCCAATTAGGACAGGGGAATTCACCCCTCCACTTT. It yields the protein CASSQLGQGNSPLHF.

The chain joins TRBV28 to TRBJ2-5; TRBD2 agrees at 8 bases. Germline V lookup: CDR1 MDHEN, CDR2 SYDVKM. Trimming took 3 bases from V and 3 from J; bases not matched to a gene: 3. The CDR3 is made up of 14 amino acids. The CDR3 protein is CASSFYSGKETQYF. The CDR3 DNA reads TGTGCCAGCAGTTTTTATAGCGGGAAAGAGACCCAGTACTTC.

The chain links TRBV13 to TRBJ2-5, with TRBD1 identical over 7 bases. Trimming took 6 bases from V and 5 from J; bases not matched to a gene: 3. The CDR3 covers 12 residues. The V gene's germline CDR1 is PRHDT and CDR2 FYEKMQ (reference sequence). CDR3 sequence reads: CASSRRGETQYF. The CDR3, as DNA: TGTGCCAGCAGTCGCAGGGGGGAGACCCAGTACTTC.

The chain is built from TRBV28 and TRBJ2-5, with 9 bases matching TRBD1. The V and J ends lost 6 bases and 4 bases, in that order; junction bases with no gene match: 6. The CDR3 runs to 14 residues. Per germline, CDR1 MDHEN and CDR2 SYDVKM. The CDR3 region is CASRDRGGGETQYF. CDR3 DNA: TGTGCCAGCAGGGACAGGGGAGGGGGAGAGACCCAGTACTTC.

The chain couples TRBV5-8 to TRBJ2-3; TRBD2 agrees at 12 bases. The junction had 11 bases not matched to a gene; V was cut back by 4 bases and J by 2 bases. The CDR3 is 18 residues long. Germline V gene data show CDR1 as SGHTS and CDR2 as YDEGEE. CDR3 residues: CASSATSGRTAPTDTQYF. Written as DNA, the CDR3 is TGTGCCAGCAGCGCTACTAGCGGGAGGACTGCCCCCACAGATACGCAGTATTTT.